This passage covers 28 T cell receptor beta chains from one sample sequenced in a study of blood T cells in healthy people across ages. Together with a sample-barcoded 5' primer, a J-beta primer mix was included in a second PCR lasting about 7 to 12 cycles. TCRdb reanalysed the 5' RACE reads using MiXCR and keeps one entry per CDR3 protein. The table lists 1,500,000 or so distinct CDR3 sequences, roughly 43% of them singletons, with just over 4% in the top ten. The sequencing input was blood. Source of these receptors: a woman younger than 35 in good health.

The CDR3: CASSEYGGYPGGTQYF. The CDR3 DNA sequence: TGTGCCAGCAGTGAATATGGAGGATACCCTGGGGGTACGCAGTATTTT. This chain connects TRBV25-1 to TRBJ2-3; D is possibly TRBD1 or TRBD2 (5 bases each). The CDR3 sequence is 16 residues long. The germline gives CDR1 MGHDK, CDR2 SYGVNS. Trimming took 0 bases from V and 8 from J, leaving 18 bases between them.

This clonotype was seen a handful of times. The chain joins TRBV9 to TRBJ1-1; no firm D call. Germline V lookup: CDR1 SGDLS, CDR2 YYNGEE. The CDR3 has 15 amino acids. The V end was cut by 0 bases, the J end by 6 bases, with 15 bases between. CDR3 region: CASSVVGRTSPEAFF. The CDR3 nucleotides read TGTGCCAGCAGCGTAGTCGGCAGAACGAGCCCTGAAGCTTTCTTT.

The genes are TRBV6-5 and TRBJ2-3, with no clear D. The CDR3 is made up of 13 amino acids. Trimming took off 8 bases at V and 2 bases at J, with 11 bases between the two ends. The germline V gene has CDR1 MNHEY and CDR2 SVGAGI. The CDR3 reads CASGSRHTDTQYF. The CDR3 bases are TGTGCCAGCGGGTCCCGACACACAGATACGCAGTATTTT.

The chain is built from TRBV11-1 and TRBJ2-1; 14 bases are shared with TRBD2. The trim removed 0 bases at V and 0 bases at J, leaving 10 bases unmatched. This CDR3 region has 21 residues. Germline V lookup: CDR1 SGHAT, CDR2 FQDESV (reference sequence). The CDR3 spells CASSLAKGLAGDIPSYNEQFF. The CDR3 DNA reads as TGTGCCAGCAGCTTAGCGAAGGGACTAGCGGGAGACATCCCCTCCTACAATGAGCAGTTCTTC. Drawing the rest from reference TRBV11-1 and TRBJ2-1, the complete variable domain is EAEVAQSPRYKITEKSQAVAFWCDPISGHATLYWYRQILGQGPELLVQFQDESVVDDSQLPKDRFSAERLKGVDSTLKIQPAELGDSAMYLCASSLAKGLAGDIPSYNEQFFGPGTRLTVL.

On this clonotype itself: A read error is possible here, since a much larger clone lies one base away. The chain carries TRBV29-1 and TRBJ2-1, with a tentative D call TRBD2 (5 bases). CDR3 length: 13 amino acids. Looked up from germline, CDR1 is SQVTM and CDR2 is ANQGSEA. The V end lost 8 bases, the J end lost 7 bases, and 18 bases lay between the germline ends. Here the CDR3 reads CSPTVGLPNEQFF. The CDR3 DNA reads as TGCAGCCCAACGGTCGGACTTCCGAATGAGCAGTTCTTC.

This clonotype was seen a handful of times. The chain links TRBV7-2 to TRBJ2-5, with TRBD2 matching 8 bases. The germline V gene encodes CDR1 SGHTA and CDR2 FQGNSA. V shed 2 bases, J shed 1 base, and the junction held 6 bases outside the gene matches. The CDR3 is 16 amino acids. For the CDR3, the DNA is TGTGCCAGCAGCTTATGGGTAGCGGGAAGCCAAGAGACCCAGTACTTC. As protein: CASSLWVAGSQETQYF.

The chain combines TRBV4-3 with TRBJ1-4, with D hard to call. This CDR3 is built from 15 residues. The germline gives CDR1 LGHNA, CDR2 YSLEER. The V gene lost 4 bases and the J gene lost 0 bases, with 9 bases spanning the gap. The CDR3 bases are TGCGCCAGCAGCCCGAGTGGTTCAACTAATGAAAAACTGTTTTTT. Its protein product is CASSPSGSTNEKLFF.

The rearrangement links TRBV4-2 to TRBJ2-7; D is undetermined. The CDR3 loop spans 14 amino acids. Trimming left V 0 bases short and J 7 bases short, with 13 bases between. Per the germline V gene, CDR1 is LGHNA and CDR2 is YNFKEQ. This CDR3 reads CASSQDSLYNEQYF. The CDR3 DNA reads TGTGCCAGCAGCCAAGATAGCCTATACAATGAGCAGTACTTC.

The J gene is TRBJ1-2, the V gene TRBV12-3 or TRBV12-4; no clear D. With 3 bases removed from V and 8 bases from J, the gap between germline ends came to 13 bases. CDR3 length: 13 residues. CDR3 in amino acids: CASSFKREDGYTF. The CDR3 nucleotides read TGTGCCAGCAGTTTCAAAAGGGAGGACGGCTACACCTTC.

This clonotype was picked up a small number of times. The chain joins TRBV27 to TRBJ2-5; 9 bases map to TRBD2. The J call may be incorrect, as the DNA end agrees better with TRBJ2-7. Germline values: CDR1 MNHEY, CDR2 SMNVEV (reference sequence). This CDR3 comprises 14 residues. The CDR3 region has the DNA TGTGCCAGCAGTCCGGGACTAGCTTACTACGAGCAGTACTTC. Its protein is CASSPGLAYYEQYF.

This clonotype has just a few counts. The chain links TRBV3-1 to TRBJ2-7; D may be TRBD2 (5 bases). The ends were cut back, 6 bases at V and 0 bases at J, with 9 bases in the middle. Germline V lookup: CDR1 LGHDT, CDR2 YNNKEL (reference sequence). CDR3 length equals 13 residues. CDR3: CASSSEYSYEQYF. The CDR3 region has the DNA TGTGCCAGCAGTAGCGAATACTCCTACGAGCAGTACTTC.

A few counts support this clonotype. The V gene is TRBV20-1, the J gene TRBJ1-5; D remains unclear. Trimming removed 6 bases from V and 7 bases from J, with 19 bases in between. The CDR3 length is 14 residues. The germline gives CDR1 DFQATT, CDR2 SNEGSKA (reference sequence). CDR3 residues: CSAKGEGDTQPQHF. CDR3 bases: TGCAGTGCGAAAGGAGAGGGAGATACGCAGCCCCAGCATTTT.

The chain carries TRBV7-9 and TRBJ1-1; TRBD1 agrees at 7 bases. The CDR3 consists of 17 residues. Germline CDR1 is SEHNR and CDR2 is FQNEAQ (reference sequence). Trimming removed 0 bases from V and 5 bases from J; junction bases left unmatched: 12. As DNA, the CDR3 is TGTGCCAGCAGCTTAGCGGTCGGACAGGATCTTTCGACTGAAGCTTTCTTT. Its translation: CASSLAVGQDLSTEAFF.

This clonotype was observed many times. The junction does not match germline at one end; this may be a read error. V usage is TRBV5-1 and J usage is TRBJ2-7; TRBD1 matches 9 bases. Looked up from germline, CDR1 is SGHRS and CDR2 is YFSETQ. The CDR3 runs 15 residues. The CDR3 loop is CASSSPGQGTYEQYF. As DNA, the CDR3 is TGTGCCAGCAGCTCGCCGGGACAGGGTACCTACGAGCAGTACTTC.

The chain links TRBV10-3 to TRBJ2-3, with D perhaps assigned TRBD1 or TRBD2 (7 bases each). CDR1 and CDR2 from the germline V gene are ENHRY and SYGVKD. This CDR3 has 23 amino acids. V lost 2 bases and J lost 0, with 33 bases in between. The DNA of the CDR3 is TGTGCCATCAGTGAGCCAACCAGGGGGGGCGAGAGCTACCCTTCAACTAGCACAGATACGCAGTATTTT. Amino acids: CAISEPTRGGESYPSTSTDTQYF.

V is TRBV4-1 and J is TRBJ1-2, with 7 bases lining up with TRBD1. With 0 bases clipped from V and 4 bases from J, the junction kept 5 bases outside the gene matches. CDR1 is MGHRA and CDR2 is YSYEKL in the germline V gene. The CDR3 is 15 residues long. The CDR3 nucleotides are TGCGCCAGCAGCCAAGACAGGGGGGAGAGCTATGGCTACACCTTC. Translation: CASSQDRGESYGYTF.

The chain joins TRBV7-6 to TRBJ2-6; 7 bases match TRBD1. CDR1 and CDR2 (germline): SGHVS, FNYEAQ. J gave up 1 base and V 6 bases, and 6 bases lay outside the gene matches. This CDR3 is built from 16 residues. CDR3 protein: CASRQGSASGANVLTF. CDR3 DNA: TGTGCCAGCAGACAGGGGAGCGCTTCTGGGGCCAACGTCCTGACTTTC.

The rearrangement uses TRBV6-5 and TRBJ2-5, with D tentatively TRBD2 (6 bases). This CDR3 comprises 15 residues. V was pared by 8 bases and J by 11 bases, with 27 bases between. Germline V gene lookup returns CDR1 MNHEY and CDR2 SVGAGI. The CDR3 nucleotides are TGTGCCAGCCGATCCACCGGGACTCTTGTCAGTGAGCAGTACTTC. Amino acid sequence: CASRSTGTLVSEQYF.

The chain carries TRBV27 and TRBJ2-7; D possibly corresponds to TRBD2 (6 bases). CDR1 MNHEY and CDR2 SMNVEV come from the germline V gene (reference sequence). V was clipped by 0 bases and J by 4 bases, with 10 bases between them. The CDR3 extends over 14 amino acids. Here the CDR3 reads CASSLSGLEYEQYF. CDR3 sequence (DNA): TGTGCCAGCAGTTTATCGGGACTGGAGTACGAGCAGTACTTC.

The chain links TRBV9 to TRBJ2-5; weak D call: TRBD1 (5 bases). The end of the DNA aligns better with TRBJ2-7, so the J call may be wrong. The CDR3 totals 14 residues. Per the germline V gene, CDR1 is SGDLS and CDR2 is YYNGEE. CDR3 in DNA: TGTGCCAGCAGCGTAGCTTCAGGGTACTACGAGCAGTACTTC. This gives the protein CASSVASGYYEQYF.

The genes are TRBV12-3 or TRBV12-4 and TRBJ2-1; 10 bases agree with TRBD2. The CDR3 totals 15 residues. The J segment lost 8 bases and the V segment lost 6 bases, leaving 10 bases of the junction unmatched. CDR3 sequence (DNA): TGTGCCAGCAGATATAGCGGGGGGCATGGGGATGAGCAGTTCTTC. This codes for CASRYSGGHGDEQFF.

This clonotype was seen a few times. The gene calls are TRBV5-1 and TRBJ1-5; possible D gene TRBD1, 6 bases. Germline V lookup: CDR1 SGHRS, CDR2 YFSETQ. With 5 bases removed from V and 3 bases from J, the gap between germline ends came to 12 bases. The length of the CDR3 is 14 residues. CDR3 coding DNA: TGCGCCAGCAGTCCTCACAGGGCCAATCAGCCCCAGCATTTT. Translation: CASSPHRANQPQHF.

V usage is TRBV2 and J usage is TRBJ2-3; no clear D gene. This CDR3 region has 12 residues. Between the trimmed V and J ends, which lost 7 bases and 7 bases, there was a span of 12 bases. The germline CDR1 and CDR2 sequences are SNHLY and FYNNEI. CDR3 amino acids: CASTILTNTQYF. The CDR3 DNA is TGTGCCAGCACCATTCTGACAAATACGCAGTATTTT.

The CDR3 bases are TGCGCCAGCAGCTTAACAGGGGGCGAAATGTTGGGAGCTTTCTTT. It encodes CASSLTGGEMLGAFF. The V and J genes are TRBV5-1 and TRBJ1-1; 9 positions agree with TRBD1. The V gene's germline CDR1 is SGHRS and CDR2 YFSETQ. The V segment lost 2 bases and the J segment 10 bases; nucleotides outside the gene matches: 12. The CDR3 has 15 residues.

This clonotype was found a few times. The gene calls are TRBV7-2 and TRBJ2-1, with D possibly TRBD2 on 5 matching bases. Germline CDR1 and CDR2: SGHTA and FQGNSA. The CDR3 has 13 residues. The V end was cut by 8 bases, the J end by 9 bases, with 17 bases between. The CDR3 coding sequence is TGTGCCAGCGTCGGGAAGAACCTGGGTGAGCAGTTCTTC. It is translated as CASVGKNLGEQFF.

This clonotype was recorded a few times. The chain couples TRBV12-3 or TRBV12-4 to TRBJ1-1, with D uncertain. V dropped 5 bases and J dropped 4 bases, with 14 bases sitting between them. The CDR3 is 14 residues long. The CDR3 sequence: CASSLGRWSTEAFF. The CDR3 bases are TGTGCCAGCAGTCTCGGGAGGTGGTCCACTGAAGCTTTCTTT.

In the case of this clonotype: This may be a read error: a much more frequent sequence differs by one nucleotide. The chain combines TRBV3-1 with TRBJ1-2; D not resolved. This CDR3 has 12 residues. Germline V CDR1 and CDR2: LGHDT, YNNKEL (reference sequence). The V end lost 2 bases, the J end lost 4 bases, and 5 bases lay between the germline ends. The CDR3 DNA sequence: TGTGCCAGCAGCCAAATTAGCTATGGCTACACCTTC. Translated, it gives CASSQISYGYTF.

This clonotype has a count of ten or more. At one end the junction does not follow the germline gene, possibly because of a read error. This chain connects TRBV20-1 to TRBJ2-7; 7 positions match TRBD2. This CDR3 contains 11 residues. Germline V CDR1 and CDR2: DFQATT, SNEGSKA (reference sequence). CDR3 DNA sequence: TGCAGTGTTAGAGCGGGGAGTACCCAGTACTTC. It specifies CSVRAGSTQYF.